These 16 T cell receptor beta chains were all obtained from the same sample, sequenced in a study of CD4 T cells in relation to SARS-CoV-2 and coronaviruses. These TCRs are of unknown antigen specificity. Unexposed donor CD4+ T cells date from about 2011-2019, before the COVID-19 pandemic. After roughly ten days of culture, CD4+ T cells were isolated. TCRdb's copy holds only in-frame clones and misses some; the assay was immunoSEQ multiplex PCR. The sample lists approximately 18,000 clones; around 77% were seen once. Sequencing input: CD4+ T cells from PBMCs, cultured in vitro. All receptors derive from a human donor in good health.

The genes are TRBV11-2 and TRBJ2-3, with D hard to call. V lost 1 base and J lost 0, with 8 bases in between. CDR3 length equals 15 residues. Germline CDR1 reads SGHAT; CDR2 reads FQNNGV. The CDR3 DNA sequence: TGTGCCAGCAGCTTAGTGTCCCCGAGCACAGATACGCAGTATTTT. The encoded protein is CASSLVSPSTDTQYF.

The V gene is TRBV5-1, the J gene TRBJ1-2; D may be TRBD1 (6 bases). This CDR3 region has 15 residues. The ends were cut back, 4 bases at V and 4 bases at J, with 17 bases in the middle. The germline gives CDR1 SGHRS, CDR2 YFSETQ. The CDR3 spells CASSPEGGGSYGYTF. The CDR3 DNA sequence: TGCGCCAGCAGCCCGGAGGGGGGGGGAAGCTATGGCTACACCTTC.

The J gene is TRBJ2-1, the V gene TRBV7-2; D ambiguous. The V gene's germline CDR1 is SGHTA and CDR2 FQGNSA. The ends were cut back, 4 bases at V and 8 bases at J, with 15 bases in the middle. The CDR3 sequence is 14 residues long. Here the CDR3 DNA reads TGTGCCAGCAGCTCGTACTTGTCCACGGATGAGCAGTTCTTC. Its protein is CASSSYLSTDEQFF.

CDR3 residues: CASSPWDRENTEAFF. The CDR3 bases are TGTGCCAGCAGCCCCTGGGACAGGGAGAACACTGAAGCTTTCTTT. V is TRBV5-6 and J is TRBJ1-1, with 9 bases lining up with TRBD1. Per the germline V gene, CDR1 is SGHDT and CDR2 is YYEEEE. With 4 bases clipped from V and 1 base from J, the junction kept 5 bases outside the gene matches. The CDR3 length is 15 residues.

This chain uses TRBV27 with TRBJ1-1; the match to TRBD1 covers 9 bases. V was pared by 5 bases and J by 5 bases, with 3 bases of the junction left unmatched. CDR1 is MNHEY, CDR2 SMNVEV, per germline (reference sequence). The CDR3 covers 13 residues. The CDR3 sequence: CASSRTGETEAFF. For the CDR3, the DNA is TGTGCCAGCAGTCGGACAGGGGAGACTGAAGCTTTCTTT.

The chain couples TRBV5-1 to TRBJ2-3; D unclear. The ends were cut back, 2 bases at V and 5 bases at J, with 12 bases in the middle. CDR1 and CDR2 (germline): SGHRS, YFSETQ. There are 14 residues in the CDR3. The CDR3 DNA follows: TGCGCCAGCAGCTTCGGGTATACCCTAGATACGCAGTATTTT. This translates into CASSFGYTLDTQYF.

V is TRBV20-1 and J is TRBJ1-5, with D uncertain. Trimming took off 3 bases at V and 9 bases at J, with 9 bases between the two ends. The CDR3 extends over 11 amino acids. The germline V gene encodes CDR1 DFQATT and CDR2 SNEGSKA (reference sequence). The CDR3: CSASPGGPQHF. CDR3 DNA: TGCAGTGCTAGCCCTGGAGGGCCCCAGCATTTT.

This chain uses TRBV29-1 with TRBJ2-1; TRBD1 or TRBD2 may be the D gene (5 bases each). The V and J ends lost 6 bases and 10 bases respectively, with 13 bases between them. The CDR3 totals 11 residues. CDR1 SQVTM and CDR2 ANQGSEA come from the germline V gene. For the CDR3, the DNA is TGCAGCGTGGGGGATGTGAGGGAGCAGTTCTTC. Its translation: CSVGDVREQFF.

The chain links TRBV10-3 to TRBJ1-2, with TRBD1 identical over 7 bases. Germline V gene sequence: CDR1 ENHRY, CDR2 SYGVKD. Germline trimming cut 10 bases from V and 2 bases from J; bases unmatched to any gene: 16. The length of the CDR3 is 16 residues. CDR3 in DNA: TGTGCCACCACGTCCCGCCGGGACAGTATAAACTATGGCTACACCTTC. Encoded protein: CATTSRRDSINYGYTF.

The gene calls are TRBV12-3 or TRBV12-4 and TRBJ2-7; D not certain. V was clipped by 5 bases and J by 3 bases, with 11 bases between them. CDR3 size: 13 residues. The CDR3 is CASSQQVGYEQYF. DNA of the CDR3: TGTGCCAGCAGTCAACAAGTTGGCTACGAGCAGTACTTC.

This chain joins TRBV5-1 and TRBJ2-1, with 7 bases aligning to TRBD2. The CDR3 has 15 residues. Trimming took 3 bases from V and 6 from J; bases not matched to a gene: 9. CDR1 is SGHRS, CDR2 YFSETQ, per germline. As DNA, the CDR3 is TGCGCCAGCAGCTGGGGATTGGGGGGGGGCAATGAGCAGTTCTTC. It encodes CASSWGLGGGNEQFF.

This chain links TRBV12-5 with TRBJ1-1; 9 positions agree with TRBD1. CDR3 length equals 15 residues. Germline CDR1 reads LGHNT; CDR2 reads FRNRAP. V was clipped by 5 bases and J by 3 bases; unmatched bases: 7. The CDR3 nucleotides read TGTGCTAGTGGTCCTACAGGGGGCAAGGACACTGAAGCTTTCTTT. Translated: CASGPTGGKDTEAFF. The entire variable domain, with the rest obtained from reference TRBV12-5 and TRBJ1-1, is as follows: DARVTQTPRHKVTEMGQEVTMRCQPILGHNTVFWYRQTMMQGLELLAYFRNRAPLDDSGMPKDRFSAEMPDATLATLKIQPSEPRDSAVYFCASGPTGGKDTEAFFGQGTRLTVV.

There are a few counts of this clone. The V gene is TRBV5-4, the J gene TRBJ2-2, with D maybe TRBD1 (6 bases). The CDR3 has 17 amino acids. V dropped 0 bases and J dropped 1 base, with 13 bases sitting between them. The germline V gene encodes CDR1 SGHNT and CDR2 YYREEE (reference sequence). The CDR3 nucleotides are TGTGCCAGCAGCTTGGAGGTCGGCAGGGGGAACACCGGGGAGCTGTTTTTT. This translates into CASSLEVGRGNTGELFF.

The J gene is TRBJ2-1, the V gene TRBV7-3; 10 nucleotides line up with TRBD2. The CDR3 has 18 residues. Germline V gene sequence: CDR1 SGHTA, CDR2 FQGTGA. V dropped 4 bases and J dropped 5; count of bases not matched to a gene: 14. The CDR3 here is CASSSGRLAGAVDNEQFF. The CDR3 DNA sequence: TGTGCCAGCAGCTCAGGCCGGCTAGCGGGAGCGGTCGACAATGAGCAGTTCTTC.

The rearrangement links TRBV5-1 to TRBJ2-5; 7 nucleotides align to TRBD1. The CDR3 covers 14 residues. Germline V gives CDR1 SGHRS, CDR2 YFSETQ. With 4 bases clipped from V and 5 bases from J, the junction kept 8 bases outside the gene matches. The CDR3 DNA sequence: TGCGCCAGCAGCCCGGGACAGCTGTCGGAGACCCAGTACTTC. It is translated as CASSPGQLSETQYF. Variable domain in full (rest from reference TRBV5-1 and TRBJ2-5): KAGVTQTPRYLIKTRGQQVTLSCSPISGHRSVSWYQQTPGQGLQFLFEYFSETQRNKGNFPGRFSGRQFSNSRSEMNVSTLELGDSALYLCASSPGQLSETQYFGPGTRLLVL.

The chain is built from TRBV19 and TRBJ2-7; no reliable D call. The CDR3 is 14 residues long. V was trimmed by 5 bases and J by 1 base, leaving 12 bases between them. Germline CDR1 reads LNHDA; CDR2 reads SQIVND (reference sequence). CDR3 amino acids: CASSPEWQSYEQYF. As DNA, the CDR3 is TGTGCCAGTAGTCCAGAGTGGCAGTCCTACGAGCAGTACTTC.